The 20 T cell receptor beta chains in this list originate from one sample, sequenced in a study of CD4 T cells in relation to SARS-CoV-2 and coronaviruses. Some clones are missing from TCRdb's copy, which holds only in-frame ones; the method was immunoSEQ multiplex PCR. The sample consists of some 35,000 clones, roughly 88% of them appearing once. What was sequenced was memory CD4+ T cells from PBMCs. Source of these receptors: an adult with COVID-19.

CDR3 nucleotide sequence: TGTGCCAGCAGCGCCCGGGACAGGGCAGACGGGGGCTATGGCTACACCTTC. Translating gives CASSARDRADGGYGYTF. J is TRBJ1-2 and V is TRBV5-5; 9 bases match TRBD1. CDR3 length: 17 amino acids. The germline V gene encodes CDR1 SGHKS and CDR2 YYEKEE (reference sequence). The V segment lost 4 bases and the J segment 4 bases; nucleotides outside the gene matches: 14.

The chain recombines TRBV6-6 with TRBJ2-3; 11 nucleotides line up with TRBD2. V lost 6 bases to trimming and J lost 6 bases; unmatched junction nucleotides: 8. The length of the CDR3 is 15 residues. Germline values: CDR1 MNHNY, CDR2 SVGAGI (reference sequence). This CDR3 reads CASRISGGATDTQYF. In DNA form, the CDR3 reads TGTGCCAGCAGAATTAGCGGGGGGGCAACCGATACGCAGTATTTT.

V and J are TRBV2 and TRBJ1-5, with D perhaps matching TRBD1 (5 bases). CDR3 size: 14 residues. V lost 7 bases and J lost 3, with 13 bases in between. Germline V lookup: CDR1 SNHLY, CDR2 FYNNEI. CDR3: CASKSLDINQPQHF. The CDR3, as DNA: TGTGCCAGCAAGTCCTTGGACATCAATCAGCCCCAGCATTTT.

V and J are TRBV4-2 and TRBJ2-1; D unresolved. From germline, CDR1 is LGHNA and CDR2 YNFKEQ. There are 13 residues in the CDR3. V lost 0 bases and J lost 15, with 15 bases in between. The CDR3 coding sequence is TGTGCCAGCAGCCAAGATCTTGACCGGTACCCGTTCTTC. This codes for CASSQDLDRYPFF.

The CDR3 nucleotides are TGTGCCAGCAGCTTGGCCCGGACAGGGAGGGCCTACAATGAGCAGTTCTTC. Translation: CASSLARTGRAYNEQFF. This chain links TRBV5-8 with TRBJ2-1; D is possibly TRBD1 (8 bases). With 0 bases removed from V and 2 bases from J, the gap between germline ends came to 15 bases. The CDR3 is made up of 17 amino acids. From germline, CDR1 is SGHTS and CDR2 YDEGEE.

The genes are TRBV5-1 and TRBJ1-6; 7 positions agree with TRBD1. The V and J ends lost 0 bases and 7 bases, in that order; junction bases with no gene match: 10. This CDR3 is built from 17 residues. The germline CDR1 and CDR2 sequences are SGHRS and YFSETQ. The CDR3 DNA reads TGCGCCAGCAGCTTGGGCCTCTTGGAGGGGGCGAATTCACCCCTCCACTTT. Translating gives CASSLGLLEGANSPLHF.

The chain uses TRBV5-5 and TRBJ2-2; D ambiguous. V gave up 2 bases and J gave up 5 bases, with 10 bases separating them. The CDR3 sequence is 14 residues long. The germline CDR1 and CDR2 sequences are SGHKS and YYEKEE (reference sequence). CDR3 loop: CASSFATATGELFF. Written as DNA, the CDR3 is TGTGCCAGCAGCTTTGCTACAGCTACCGGGGAGCTGTTTTTT. Supplemented by reference TRBV5-5 and TRBJ2-2, the full variable domain reads DAGVTQSPTHLIKTRGQQVTLRCSPISGHKSVSWYQQVLGQGPQFIFQYYEKEERGRGNFPDRFSARQFPNYSSELNVNALLLGDSALYLCASSFATATGELFFGEGSRLTVL.

The CDR3 loop reads CASSLGRGGAPSDIQYF. The CDR3 nucleotides are TGTGCCAGCAGCTTGGGAAGAGGAGGAGCACCCTCCGACATTCAGTACTTC. This sequence joins TRBV5-6 and TRBJ2-4, with a weak D call TRBD2 (5 bases). The germline V and J ends were trimmed by 0 bases and 8 bases, with 21 bases remaining between them. CDR1 and CDR2 from the germline V gene are SGHDT and YYEEEE. CDR3 length: 17 amino acids.

This clone was detected only once. V usage is TRBV6-5 and J usage is TRBJ1-2; D unresolved. Germline V gene lookup returns CDR1 MNHEY and CDR2 SVGAGI. The CDR3 runs to 14 residues. The V gene lost 8 bases and the J gene lost 4 bases, with 17 bases spanning the gap. CDR3 protein: CASQPSKGFYGYTF. The CDR3 DNA reads TGTGCCAGCCAACCCTCAAAGGGATTCTATGGCTACACCTTC.

The V gene is TRBV18, the J gene TRBJ1-5, with 9 bases matching TRBD1. The J segment lost 4 bases and the V segment lost 1 base, leaving 5 bases of the junction unmatched. The CDR3 length is 16 residues. Per the germline V gene, CDR1 is KGHSH and CDR2 is LQKENI. Written as DNA, the CDR3 is TGTGCCAGCTCACCACAAGGGACAGGGCTTAATCAGCCCCAGCATTTT. It specifies CASSPQGTGLNQPQHF.

The V and J genes are TRBV10-1 and TRBJ2-7, with D maybe TRBD1 (5 bases). V lost 4 bases and J lost 0, with 10 bases in between. The CDR3 length is 14 residues. Germline V gives CDR1 WNHNN, CDR2 SYGVQD (reference sequence). Written as DNA, the CDR3 is TGCGCCAGCAGTGGCGGACACAGCTCCTACGAGCAGTACTTC. Translation: CASSGGHSSYEQYF.

This clone has a single count. This chain connects TRBV5-1 to TRBJ2-5; 14 nucleotides line up with TRBD2. Losses at the gene ends were 0 bases for V and 5 bases for J; bases not matched to a gene: 9. Germline loops: CDR1 SGHRS, CDR2 YFSETQ. This CDR3 comprises 18 residues. For the CDR3, the DNA is TGCGCCAGCAGCTTGGAGGGACTAGCGGGGGCCCTGAGGGAGACCCAGTACTTC. Residues: CASSLEGLAGALRETQYF. The full variable domain, in which reference TRBV5-1 and TRBJ2-5 provide the parts outside the CDR3, is KAGVTQTPRYLIKTRGQQVTLSCSPISGHRSVSWYQQTPGQGLQFLFEYFSETQRNKGNFPGRFSGRQFSNSRSEMNVSTLELGDSALYLCASSLEGLAGALRETQYFGPGTRLLVL.

This clone is a singleton in its sample. V is TRBV29-1 and J is TRBJ1-5; TRBD1 matches at 7 bases. CDR1 SQVTM and CDR2 ANQGSEA come from the germline V gene. The CDR3 spans 14 residues. Trimming cost V 4 bases and J 7 bases; bases outside gene matches: 10. The CDR3 DNA reads as TGCAGCGTTGCCCTAGCAGACAGGGACCAGCCCCAGCATTTT. Amino acids: CSVALADRDQPQHF.

The V call is TRBV18, the J call TRBJ2-1; D is perhaps TRBD1 (5 bases). V was cut by 1 base and J by 8 bases, with 9 bases left in between. Germline V gene lookup returns CDR1 KGHSH and CDR2 LQKENI. The CDR3 runs 13 residues. For the CDR3, the DNA is TGTGCCAGCTCACCACTGTCAGGGCATGAGCAGTTCTTC. Its translation is CASSPLSGHEQFF.

This clone was picked up one time. The CDR3 loop is CATTTGGDYGYTF. CDR3 sequence (DNA): TGTGCCACAACGACCGGGGGCGACTATGGCTACACCTTC. The chain uses TRBV15 and TRBJ1-2, with a tentative D call TRBD1 (6 bases). V dropped 9 bases and J dropped 3 bases, with 14 bases sitting between them. The germline V gene encodes CDR1 LNHNV and CDR2 YYDKDF (reference sequence). The CDR3 totals 13 residues.

The chain joins TRBV27 to TRBJ1-6; 9 bases are shared with TRBD1. The V and J ends lost 3 bases and 9 bases, in that order; junction bases with no gene match: 3. The CDR3 loop spans 14 amino acids. From germline, CDR1 is MNHEY and CDR2 SMNVEV (reference sequence). The CDR3 region has the DNA TGTGCCAGCAGTTTGGGACAGGGTGGTTCACCCCTCCACTTT. It is translated as CASSLGQGGSPLHF.

J is TRBJ2-1 and V is TRBV7-3, with D perhaps TRBD2 (5 bases). Germline values: CDR1 SGHTA, CDR2 FQGTGA. The CDR3 covers 14 residues. V dropped 5 bases and J dropped 4 bases, with 12 bases sitting between them. CDR3 coding DNA: TGTGCCAGCAGCCAGTCCCGGGATTACAATGAGCAGTTCTTC. Its protein is CASSQSRDYNEQFF.

The V and J genes are TRBV12-5 and TRBJ2-2; D possibly corresponds to TRBD1 (6 bases). This CDR3 has 15 residues. Trimming took 2 bases from V and 5 from J, leaving 12 bases between them. Germline values: CDR1 LGHNT, CDR2 FRNRAP. The CDR3 region has the DNA TGTGCTAGTGGTTTGACAGGGAAGAGAACCGGGGAGCTGTTTTTT. Its translation: CASGLTGKRTGELFF. The entire variable domain, with the rest obtained from reference TRBV12-5 and TRBJ2-2, is as follows: DARVTQTPRHKVTEMGQEVTMRCQPILGHNTVFWYRQTMMQGLELLAYFRNRAPLDDSGMPKDRFSAEMPDATLATLKIQPSEPRDSAVYFCASGLTGKRTGELFFGEGSRLTVL.

V gene TRBV30 combines with J gene TRBJ1-1; D is possibly TRBD1 (5 bases). CDR1 and CDR2 (germline): GTSNPN, SVGIG (reference sequence). The V end was cut by 1 base, the J end by 8 bases, with 5 bases between. The CDR3 contains 10 residues. CDR3 bases: TGTGCCTGGAGTGACAGGGAAGCTTTCTTT. Protein sequence: CAWSDREAFF.

This sequence joins TRBV7-8 and TRBJ2-2, with TRBD1 matching over 7 bases. The CDR3 has 14 amino acids. V trimming: 5 bases; J trimming: 6 bases; junction bases outside the gene matches: 6. CDR1 is SGHVS, CDR2 FQNEAQ, per germline. The CDR3: CASSTQQGPGELFF. Here the CDR3 DNA reads TGTGCCAGCAGCACTCAACAGGGGCCCGGGGAGCTGTTTTTT.